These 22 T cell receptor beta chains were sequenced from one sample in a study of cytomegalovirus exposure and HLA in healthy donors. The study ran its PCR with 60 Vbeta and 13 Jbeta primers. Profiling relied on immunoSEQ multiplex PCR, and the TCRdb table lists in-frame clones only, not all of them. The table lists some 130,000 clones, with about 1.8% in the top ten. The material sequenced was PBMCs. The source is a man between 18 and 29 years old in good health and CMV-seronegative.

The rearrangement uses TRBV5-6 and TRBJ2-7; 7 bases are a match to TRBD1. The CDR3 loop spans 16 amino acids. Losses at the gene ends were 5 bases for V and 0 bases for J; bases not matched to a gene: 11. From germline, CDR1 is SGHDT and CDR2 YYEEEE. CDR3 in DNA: TGTGCCAGCAGGGGAACCCGACAGGGTCCCTCCTACGAGCAGTACTTC. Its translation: CASRGTRQGPSYEQYF.

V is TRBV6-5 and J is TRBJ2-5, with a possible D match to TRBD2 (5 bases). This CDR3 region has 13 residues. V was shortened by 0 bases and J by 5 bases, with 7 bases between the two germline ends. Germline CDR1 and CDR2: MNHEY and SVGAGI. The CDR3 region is CASSYSWEETQYF. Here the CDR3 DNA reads TGTGCCAGCAGTTACTCTTGGGAGGAGACCCAGTACTTC.

In DNA form, the CDR3 reads TGTGCCAGTAGTATAGGGGAGACTTTTAATACGCAGTATTTT. Translation gives CASSIGETFNTQYF. The chain is built from TRBV19 and TRBJ2-3; weak D call: TRBD2 (5 bases). V dropped 1 base and J dropped 7 bases, with 12 bases sitting between them. Germline assignment: CDR1 LNHDA and CDR2 SQIVND (reference sequence). The CDR3 totals 14 residues.

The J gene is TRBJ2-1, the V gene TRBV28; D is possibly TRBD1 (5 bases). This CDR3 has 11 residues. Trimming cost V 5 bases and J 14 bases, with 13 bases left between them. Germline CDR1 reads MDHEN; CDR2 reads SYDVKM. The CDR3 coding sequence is TGTGCCAGCAGTGACCCCAGGGTTAAGTTCTTC. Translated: CASSDPRVKFF. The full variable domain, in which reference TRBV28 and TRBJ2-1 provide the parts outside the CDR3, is DVKVTQSSRYLVKRTGEKVFLECVQDMDHENMFWYRQDPGLGLRLIYFSYDVKMKEKGDIPEGYSVSREKKERFSLILESASTNQTSMYLCASSDPRVKFFGPGTRLTVL.

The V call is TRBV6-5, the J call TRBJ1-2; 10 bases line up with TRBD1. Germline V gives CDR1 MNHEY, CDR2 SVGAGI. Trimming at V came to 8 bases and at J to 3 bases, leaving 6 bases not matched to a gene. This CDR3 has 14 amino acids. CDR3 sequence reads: CASGGTGADYGYTF. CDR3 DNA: TGTGCCAGCGGAGGGACAGGGGCCGACTATGGCTACACCTTC.

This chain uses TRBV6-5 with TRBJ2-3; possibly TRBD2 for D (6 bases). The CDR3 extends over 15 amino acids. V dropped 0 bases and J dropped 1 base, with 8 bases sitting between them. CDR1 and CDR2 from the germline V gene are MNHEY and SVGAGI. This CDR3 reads CASSYSGGGTDTQYF. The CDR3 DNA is TGTGCCAGCAGTTACTCAGGCGGGGGCACAGATACGCAGTATTTT.

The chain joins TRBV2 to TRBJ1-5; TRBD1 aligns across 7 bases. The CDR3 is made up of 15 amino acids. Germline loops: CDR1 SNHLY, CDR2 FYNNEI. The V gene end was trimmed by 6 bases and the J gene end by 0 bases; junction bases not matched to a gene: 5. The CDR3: CASRATGPSNQPQHF. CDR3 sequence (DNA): TGTGCCAGCAGGGCGACAGGGCCTAGCAATCAGCCCCAGCATTTT.

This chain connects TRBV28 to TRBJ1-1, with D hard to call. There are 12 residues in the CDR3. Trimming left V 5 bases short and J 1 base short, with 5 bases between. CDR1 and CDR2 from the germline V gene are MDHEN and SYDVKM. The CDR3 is CASSPTNTEAFF. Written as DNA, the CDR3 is TGTGCCAGCAGTCCTACGAACACTGAAGCTTTCTTT.

The CDR3 nucleotides read TGTGCCATCAGTGAGCTAGGGGAGAACACTGAAGCTTTCTTT. Protein product: CAISELGENTEAFF. This rearrangement joins TRBV10-3 to TRBJ1-1, with D possibly being TRBD1 (5 bases). The CDR3 runs 14 residues. The V gene's germline CDR1 is ENHRY and CDR2 SYGVKD. V was pared by 2 bases and J by 1 base, with 8 bases between.

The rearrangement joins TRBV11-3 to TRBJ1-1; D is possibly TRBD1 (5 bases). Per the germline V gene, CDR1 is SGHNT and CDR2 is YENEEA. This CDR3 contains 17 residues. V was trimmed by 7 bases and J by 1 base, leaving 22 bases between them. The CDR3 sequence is CASNREWGSGENTEAFF. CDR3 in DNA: TGTGCCAGCAACCGGGAATGGGGCTCGGGGGAGAACACTGAAGCTTTCTTT.

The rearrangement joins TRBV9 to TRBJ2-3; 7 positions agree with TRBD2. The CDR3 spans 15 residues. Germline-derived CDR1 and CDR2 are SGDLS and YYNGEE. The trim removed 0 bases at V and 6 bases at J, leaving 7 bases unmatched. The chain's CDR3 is CASSVGLAHSDTQYF. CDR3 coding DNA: TGTGCCAGCAGCGTAGGACTAGCCCATTCGGATACGCAGTATTTT.

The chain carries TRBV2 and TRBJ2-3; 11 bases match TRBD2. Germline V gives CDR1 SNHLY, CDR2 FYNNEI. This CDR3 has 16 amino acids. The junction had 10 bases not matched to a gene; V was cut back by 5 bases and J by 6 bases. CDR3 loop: CASSQPTSGMWDTQYF. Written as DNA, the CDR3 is TGTGCCAGCAGTCAACCGACTAGCGGGATGTGGGATACGCAGTATTTT.

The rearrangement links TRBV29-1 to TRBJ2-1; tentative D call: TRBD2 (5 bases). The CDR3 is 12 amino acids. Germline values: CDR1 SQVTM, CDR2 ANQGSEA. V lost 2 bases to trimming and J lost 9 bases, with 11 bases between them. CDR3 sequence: CSVERTGGEQFF. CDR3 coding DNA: TGCAGCGTTGAAAGGACCGGAGGTGAGCAGTTCTTC.

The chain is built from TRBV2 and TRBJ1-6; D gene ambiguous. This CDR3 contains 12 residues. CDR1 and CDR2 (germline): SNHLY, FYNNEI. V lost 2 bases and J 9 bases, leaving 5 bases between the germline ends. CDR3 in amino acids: CASSESSSPLHF. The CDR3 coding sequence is TGTGCCAGCAGTGAATCTTCTTCACCCCTCCACTTT.

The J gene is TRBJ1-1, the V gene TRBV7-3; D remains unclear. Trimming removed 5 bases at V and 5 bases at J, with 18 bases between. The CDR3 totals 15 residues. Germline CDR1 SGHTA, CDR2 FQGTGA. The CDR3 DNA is TGTGCCAGCAGCGGAGGCCCGGGAGATAGGACTGAAGCTTTCTTT. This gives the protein CASSGGPGDRTEAFF.

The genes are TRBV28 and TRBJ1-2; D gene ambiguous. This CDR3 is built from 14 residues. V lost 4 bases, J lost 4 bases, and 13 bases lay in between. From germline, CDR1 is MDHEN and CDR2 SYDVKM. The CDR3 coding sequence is TGTGCCAGCAGTTCGTCTACCCCTATCTATGGCTACACCTTC. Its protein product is CASSSSTPIYGYTF.

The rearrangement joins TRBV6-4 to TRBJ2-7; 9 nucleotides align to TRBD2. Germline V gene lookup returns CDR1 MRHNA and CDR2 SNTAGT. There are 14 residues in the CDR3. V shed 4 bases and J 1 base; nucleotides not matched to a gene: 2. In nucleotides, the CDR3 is TGTGCCAGCAGTGTTCTAGCGGGATCCTACGAGCAGTACTTC. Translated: CASSVLAGSYEQYF.

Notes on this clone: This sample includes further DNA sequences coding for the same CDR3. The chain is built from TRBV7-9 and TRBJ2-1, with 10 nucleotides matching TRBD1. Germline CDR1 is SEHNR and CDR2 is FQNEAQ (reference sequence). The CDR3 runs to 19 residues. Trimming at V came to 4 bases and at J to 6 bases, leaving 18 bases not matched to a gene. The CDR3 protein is CASSSPPNPRDRGFNEQFF. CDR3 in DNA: TGTGCCAGCAGCTCACCGCCGAACCCCCGGGACAGGGGATTCAATGAGCAGTTCTTC.

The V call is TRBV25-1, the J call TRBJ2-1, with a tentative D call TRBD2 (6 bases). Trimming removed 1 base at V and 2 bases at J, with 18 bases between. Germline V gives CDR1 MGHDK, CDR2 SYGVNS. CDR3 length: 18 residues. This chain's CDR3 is CASSESVTGDGPYNEQFF. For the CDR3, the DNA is TGTGCCAGCAGTGAATCAGTGACGGGGGACGGACCCTACAATGAGCAGTTCTTC.

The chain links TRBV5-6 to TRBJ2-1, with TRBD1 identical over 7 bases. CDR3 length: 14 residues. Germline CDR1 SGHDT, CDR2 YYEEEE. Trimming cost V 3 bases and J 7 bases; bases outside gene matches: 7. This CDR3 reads CASSSGYRGNEQFF. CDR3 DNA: TGTGCCAGCAGCTCCGGGTACAGGGGAAATGAGCAGTTCTTC.

CDR3 sequence: CASSQFARDGTEAFF. DNA of the CDR3: TGTGCCAGCAGCCAATTCGCCAGGGATGGCACTGAAGCTTTCTTT. V and J are TRBV14 and TRBJ1-1; a possible D gene is TRBD1 (5 bases). CDR3 length: 15 amino acids. V lost 2 bases and J 4 bases, leaving 14 bases between the germline ends. The V gene's germline CDR1 is SGHDN and CDR2 FVKESK.

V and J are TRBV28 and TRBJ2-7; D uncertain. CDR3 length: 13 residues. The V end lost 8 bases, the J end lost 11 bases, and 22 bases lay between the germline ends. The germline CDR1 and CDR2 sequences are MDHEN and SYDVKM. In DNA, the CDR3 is TGTGCCAGCGGCCTTAGCAGCCCTCTCCCGAAGTACTTC. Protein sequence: CASGLSSPLPKYF.